This T cell receptor beta chain was recorded in a study of early T cells in non-severe SARS-CoV-2 infection. Study summary: The chains were unpaired, and the sequenced material was bulk RNA from unsorted whole blood. Study-wide results and caveats: VDJdb matching favored anti-spike CD8 responses, missing private and CD4 specificities.

Losses at the gene ends were 6 bases for V and 6 bases for J; bases not matched to a gene: 8. This CDR3 comprises 14 residues. The germline gives CDR1 SNHLY, CDR2 FYNNEI. This clonotype was recorded a few times. Its specificity is unknown. The library protocol tagged individual cDNA molecules with unique molecular identifiers. From the 5' RACE reads, TCRdb called clonotypes with MiXCR, one entry per CDR3 protein. In the table there are over 60,000 distinct CDR3 sequences, 8.5% to 10% of which are singletons. Material: whole blood. The chain couples TRBV2 to TRBJ2-7; TRBD1 matches at 10 bases. The sequence derives from an adult who was a healthcare worker with PCR-confirmed SARS-CoV-2 infection or an uninfected control (not recorded which). In DNA form, the CDR3 reads TGTGCCAGCAGCCGCGGGACAGGGGTCGGCGAGCAGTACTTC. Translation: CASSRGTGVGEQYF.